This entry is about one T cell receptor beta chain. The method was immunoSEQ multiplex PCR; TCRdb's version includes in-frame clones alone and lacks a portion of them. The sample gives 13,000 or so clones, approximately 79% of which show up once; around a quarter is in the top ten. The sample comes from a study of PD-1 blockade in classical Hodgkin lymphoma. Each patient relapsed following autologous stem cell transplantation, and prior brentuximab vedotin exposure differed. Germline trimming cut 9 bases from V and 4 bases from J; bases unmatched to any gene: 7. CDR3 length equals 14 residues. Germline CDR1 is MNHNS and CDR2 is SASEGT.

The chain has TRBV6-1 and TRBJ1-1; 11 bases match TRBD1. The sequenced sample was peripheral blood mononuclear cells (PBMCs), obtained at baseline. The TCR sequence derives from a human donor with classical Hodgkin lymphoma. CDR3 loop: CASGQGAGGTEAFF. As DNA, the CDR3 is TGTGCCAGTGGACAGGGGGCTGGGGGCACTGAAGCTTTCTTT.